Following are 8 T cell receptor beta chains from one sample sequenced in a study of blood T cell repertoires in COVID-19. The repertoire was sequenced with immunoSEQ multiplex PCR; TCRdb's copy has only in-frame clones and lacks some. Of some 210,000 clones in the sample, approximately 81% were seen once. Sequencing input: PBMCs or T cells enriched from blood (not recorded which). Source of these receptors: a woman between 50 and 59 years old with acute COVID-19.

The chain couples TRBV29-1 to TRBJ2-7; D may be TRBD2 (5 bases). V dropped 7 bases and J dropped 0 bases, with 13 bases sitting between them. This CDR3 has 13 amino acids. Per the germline V gene, CDR1 is SQVTM and CDR2 is ANQGSEA. Written as DNA, the CDR3 is TGCAGCGCTTACTCGGGGATCTCCTACGAGCAGTACTTC. This translates into CSAYSGISYEQYF.

The CDR3 DNA follows: TGTGCCAGCTCACCACCGGGCAGGGTAGGCGAGCAGTACTTC. Its translation: CASSPPGRVGEQYF. This chain links TRBV18 with TRBJ2-7; D might be TRBD1 (5 bases). This CDR3 has 14 residues. V shed 0 bases and J shed 6 bases, with 12 bases lying between them. Germline V lookup: CDR1 KGHSH, CDR2 LQKENI.

The chain links TRBV11-2 to TRBJ2-7, with 9 nucleotides matching TRBD1. V lost 5 bases and J lost 6; bases outside the gene matches: 11. The CDR3 extends over 15 amino acids. The V gene's germline CDR1 is SGHAT and CDR2 FQNNGV. The CDR3 region is CASSKETGTGFEQYF. The DNA for the CDR3 is TGTGCCAGCAGCAAGGAAACCGGGACAGGGTTCGAGCAGTACTTC.

The chain recombines TRBV19 with TRBJ2-1; no definite D call. Trimming pared 4 bases from V and 11 bases from J, leaving 18 bases between. The CDR3 has 14 residues. Germline CDR1 reads LNHDA; CDR2 reads SQIVND (reference sequence). Written as DNA, the CDR3 is TGTGCCAGTAGTACCCACCTGGCCGTTATCCAGCAGTTCTTC. As protein: CASSTHLAVIQQFF.

The chain joins TRBV4-3 to TRBJ1-4; D uncertain. The ends were cut back, 4 bases at V and 0 bases at J, with 9 bases in the middle. This CDR3 is built from 15 residues. Germline values: CDR1 LGHNA, CDR2 YSLEER. As DNA, the CDR3 is TGCGCCAGCAGCCTCACTTGGTCAACTAATGAAAAACTGTTTTTT. Amino acid sequence: CASSLTWSTNEKLFF.

This clone was seen ten or more times. The V call is TRBV7-2, the J call TRBJ1-2; D is undetermined. Germline CDR1 is SGHTA and CDR2 is FQGNSA. Deletions cut 5 bases from V and 0 bases from J, with 7 bases between. This CDR3 has 13 amino acids. The CDR3 spells CASSPTTNYGYTF. The CDR3 DNA reads as TGTGCCAGCAGCCCGACAACTAACTATGGCTACACCTTC.

CDR3 amino acids: CASSPYSTGNTEAFF. The CDR3 DNA follows: TGCGCCAGCAGCCCCTATTCGACGGGAAACACTGAAGCTTTCTTT. The chain couples TRBV5-1 to TRBJ1-1; D not certain. CDR3 length: 15 residues. Germline CDR1 and CDR2: SGHRS and YFSETQ. The V end was cut by 4 bases, the J end by 2 bases, with 15 bases between.

The V gene is TRBV7-7, the J gene TRBJ2-2, with 7 bases lining up with TRBD2. Trimming cost V 4 bases and J 8 bases; bases outside gene matches: 19. The germline gives CDR1 SSHAT, CDR2 FNYEAQ (reference sequence). The CDR3 runs 18 residues. Written as DNA, the CDR3 is TGTGCCAGCAGCTCCAAGGGCTTTGGACTAGGCGGAAAGGGGGAGCTGTTTTTT. Encoded protein: CASSSKGFGLGGKGELFF.